This T cell receptor (beta chain) is from a study of vaccination and CD4 T cells after COVID-19 (dated by TCRdb to 2022 to 2024). The study in broad terms: Convalescent patients had a positive SARS-CoV-2 result on nasal swab PCR, and of these patients, some 10 had mild disease and one had severe disease. Six males and four females were included in the convalescent cohort, with two Hispanic individuals, seven Caucasians, two Asians and one multiracial person represented. Two doses of either the Pfizer-BioNTech BNT162b2 vaccine (n=8) or the Moderna mRNA-1273 vaccine (n=2) were administered to participants. Post-COVID blood samples were collected from convalescent patients a median of approximately 100 days after diagnosis, with a range of roughly 30 to 170 days. Post-vaccine blood samples were taken a median of 72 days after the second vaccine dose, with a range of about 13 to 241 days. For three convalescent patients, samples were collected at an early post-vaccination timepoint (day 14) as well as at a late post-vaccination timepoint (days 161 to 241). For stimulating the cultures, overlapping spike peptide pools were used, derived from SARS-CoV-2 as well as from the common cold coronaviruses HCoV-NL63, HCoV-OC43 and HCoV-229E. Control cultures received a CEFX viral epitope pool as the positive control, an HIV-1 Nef peptide pool as the negative control, or no peptide. The spike-specific CD4+ TCR repertoire was compared before and after mRNA vaccination in 10 to 11 COVID-19 convalescent patients and a handful of infection-naive healthy vaccine recipients.

In light of the paper, this sample's time point label describes: late sampling 161 to 241 days after vaccination in a few convalescent patients. The intended sense of this specimen's treatment or condition label: roughly ten-day PBMC culture with coronavirus spike peptide pools or control peptides (ViraFEST assay). The ViraFEST assay, used in the study, expanded antigen-specific T cells with peptide pools and then identified the expanded clonotypes through TCR sequencing. The positive SARS-CoV-2 PCR tests of the convalescent patients were dated from March to December 2020, before the Alpha, Beta and Delta variants emerged in the United States. PBMCs were cultured at around 2 million per well in IMDM supplemented with roughly 5% human AB serum and about 10 IU/ml IL-2, with about 9 ug/ml peptide pools added. Half of the culture medium was replaced with fresh IL-2-containing medium on days 3 and 7. Once the cells had been in culture for approximately 10 days, the EasySep CD4+ T cell isolation kit was used to isolate CD4+ T cells by negative selection. Ficoll-Paque Plus gradient centrifugation was used to isolate PBMCs from whole blood, and the isolated PBMCs were then either used fresh or cryopreserved at -140C. Each culture condition was generally run in triplicate wells.

Library preparation was by PCR. DNA from cultured CD4+ T cells underwent TCR sequencing with the Oncomine TCR Beta short-read assay at the Johns Hopkins FTIC core. The QIAamp micro DNA kit was used to extract genomic DNA from the cultured CD4+ T cells. Oncomine TCR Beta libraries made from cultured CD4+ T cells were pooled using unique dual indexes and sequenced on an Illumina iSeq 100. The original pipeline was this. Non-productive sequences were removed, and CDR3s that did not start with C, did not end with F or W, or were shorter than 7 amino acids were discarded. The MANAFEST web application was used to identify antigen-specific clonotypes by comparing peptide-stimulated wells against reference wells and other culture wells. An FDR below 0.05, an odds ratio above 5, and a productive frequency above 0.1% in at least two of three replicate wells were required for clones to be considered positive. A clonotype was classed as cross-reactive if the clonotype showed significant expansion both in SARS-CoV-2 spike wells and in at least one common cold coronavirus spike condition. Similarity between CDR3 sequences was evaluated in R version 3.6.1 using Levenshtein distances (stringdist) and unrooted phylogenetic trees (ape). TCRdb reran the public reads through fastp at Q25 and MiXCR, keeping productive beta chains. Each record represents a unique CDR3 protein, reported with the most common genes and DNA among its rows. The V and J calls and clone size are TCRdb's, not the authors'. This sample lists about 25,000 distinct CDR3 sequences; over 25% were detected once. The biggest ten clones account for just over 7% of the sample.

From cysteine to phenylalanine, the CDR3 is 14 amino acids long. Only the CDR3 DNA is retained, 42 bases long and in frame from the first base. V lost 3 bases and J lost 8 bases; the stretch between them is 14 bases long. CDR1 MNHNS and CDR2 SASEGT were looked up in the germline V gene. About this clonotype: What antigen it recognizes has not been identified. No per-base quality is available; no much larger clone lies one base away.

Paper-wide results and their limitations: Of the vaccine-specific clones in convalescent patients, 304 of 307, or nearly all, reacted only to SARS-CoV-2 spike and did not cross-react with common cold coronaviruses. The study included relatively few convalescent patients and did not analyze early timepoints after natural infection. The median count of SARS-CoV-2-reactive clonotypes went up from 21 after infection to a few dozen after vaccination, although the change was not significant. In convalescent patients, a median roughly 86% of post-vaccine SARS-CoV-2-reactive clones were detected only after vaccination, suggesting vaccine-specific priming.

The TCR sequence derives from a human donor who had recovered from COVID-19. The chain is encoded by TRBV6-1 joined to TRBJ2-1; the D gene is possibly TRBD2, with 6 bases matching. The material was CD4+ T cells from blood, cultured in vitro, obtained about 7 months after SARS-CoV-2 vaccination. The DNA sequence reads TGTGCCAGCAGTGAGAGTTTAGCGGATCATGAGCAGTTCTTC. The resulting protein is CASSESLADHEQFF.